The TCR beta chain described here comes from a study of blood T cell repertoires in COVID-19 (TCRdb year 2020). At the level of the whole study: Samples from collaborators originated in the United States, Italy and Spain and spanned both the acute and convalescent phases of COVID-19. The material from the prospective study consisted of cDNA or gDNA derived from T cells, B-cell-depleted T cells, or PBMCs. Deeply sampled blood TCRbeta repertoires from subjects exposed to, actively infected with, or recovered from COVID-19 were included in the dataset. The repertoires were released in a freely available public database meant as a resource for research on the immune response to SARS-CoV-2. Samples were obtained from the ongoing ImmuneRACE study (first 160 participants) and from some 1,200 subjects provided by 6 global collaborators. The sample metadata nearly always contained a de-identified subject ID, COVID-19 status, age in years and sex. HLA class I and class II types, where available, came from metadata supplied by the sample provider rather than from assay-based typing. The study at large found these results: How much clinical and demographic metadata was included differed by source and by participant, and the metadata was provided uncurated.

TCRbeta CDR3 regions were amplified from genomic DNA by means of the immunoSEQ Assay, a bias-controlled multiplex PCR. As for the authors' bioinformatics: The number of nucleated cells in each sample was estimated from the amplification of reference gene primers within the assay. To quantify the absolute abundance of each unique TCRbeta CDR3 rearrangement, sequence reads were collapsed and filtered. For each sample, productive Simpson clonality was calculated by taking the square root of Simpson's diversity index across productive rearrangements. The table was pulled from immuneACCESS by TCRdb, which kept in-frame rearrangements only. Such tables lose some clones; where checked, under half of the loss comes from unresolved V genes, and the rest has no known cause. V, J and clone size were drawn from that table, and D and trimming were deduced from the DNA. For this sample there are about 200,000 clones; roughly 91% appear just once. 4% to 5.5% of the sample is held by the ten biggest clonotypes.

On this clone: Its antigen is still unknown. Base qualities are not provided; no much larger clone lies one nucleotide away.

Collaborating institutions collected whole blood in K2EDTA tubes following their own protocols. For TCRbeta analysis, collaborators shipped samples as frozen whole blood, isolated PBMCs, or DNA extracted from either of those sample types. A distance of 10 bases separates the germline ends of V and J, which lose 3 bases and 4 bases respectively. Inclusive of the bounding cysteine and phenylalanine, the CDR3 is 14 residues long. Just the 42-base CDR3 DNA is kept, in frame starting at base 1. From the germline V gene, CDR1 is KGHSH and CDR2 is LQKENI. The V and J segments used are TRBV18 and TRBJ2-1; possibly the D gene is TRBD2, per 7 matching bases. The TCR sequence derives from a human donor in a cohort sampled during active COVID-19. What was sequenced was peripheral blood. The CDR3 protein is CASSPGGAYNEQFF. At the DNA level, the sequence is TGTGCCAGCTCACCGGGGGGGGCTTACAATGAGCAGTTCTTC.